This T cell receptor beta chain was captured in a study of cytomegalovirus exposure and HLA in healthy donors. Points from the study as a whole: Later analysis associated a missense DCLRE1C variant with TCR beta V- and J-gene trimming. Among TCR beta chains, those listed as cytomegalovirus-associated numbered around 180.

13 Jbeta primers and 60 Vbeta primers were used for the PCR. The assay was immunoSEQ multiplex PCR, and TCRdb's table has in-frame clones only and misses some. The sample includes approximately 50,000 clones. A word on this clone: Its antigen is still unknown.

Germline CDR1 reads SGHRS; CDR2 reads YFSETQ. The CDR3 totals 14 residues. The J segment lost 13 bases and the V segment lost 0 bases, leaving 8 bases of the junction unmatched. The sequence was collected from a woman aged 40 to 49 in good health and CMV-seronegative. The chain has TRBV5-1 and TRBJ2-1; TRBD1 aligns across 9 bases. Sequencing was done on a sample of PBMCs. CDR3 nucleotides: TGCGCCAGCAGCTTGGCCCCGGGACAGGGTGACCAGTTCTTC. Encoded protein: CASSLAPGQGDQFF.